Listed below are T cell receptor beta chains from one sample, sequenced in a study of beta chain features in type 1 diabetes. Generated by immunoSEQ multiplex PCR, the TCRdb table keeps only in-frame clones and is missing some. The profile covers 640,000 or so clones, with roughly an eighth appearing a single time and 0.022% taken by the ten largest. The sample taken for sequencing was naive CD4+ T cells from blood. All receptors come from a man aged 18 to 35 with type 1 diabetes. Both conserved end residues are part of each CDR3. Each record gives: J gene, clone size, V gene, D gene, CDR3 protein, CDR3 DNA. D genes are given only for firm matches. For some rows the clone size is stated as once, few or many, or as a class when expanded; others skip it.

TRBJ1-1	few	TRBV10-3	.	CAISGDTEAFF	TGTGCCATCAGTGGGGACACTGAAGCTTTCTTT
TRBJ2-3	.	TRBV5-1	TRBD2	CASSLGLASGDTQYF	TGCGCCAGCTCCCTCGGACTAGCGTCGGGAGATACGCAGTATTTT
TRBJ2-1	few	TRBV5-1	TRBD1	CASIPGQGFDEQFF	TGCGCCAGCATACCGGGACAGGGTTTCGATGAGCAGTTCTTC
TRBJ2-2	.	TRBV7-2	TRBD2	CASSWTSGTGELFF	TGTGCCAGCAGCTGGACTAGCGGGACCGGGGAGCTGTTTTTT
TRBJ2-5	once	TRBV14	.	CASSQATPGSRTQYF	TGTGCCAGCAGCCAGGCTACACCCGGCTCAAGGACCCAGTACTTC
TRBJ2-7	.	TRBV5-1	TRBD1	CASSLVPGQNYEQYF	TGCGCCAGCAGCTTGGTGCCGGGACAGAACTACGAGCAGTACTTC
TRBJ2-5	.	TRBV2	.	CASSEGETQYF	TGTGCCAGCAGTGAGGGGGAGACCCAGTACTTC
TRBJ1-2	.	TRBV6-1	.	CASSDLGRNRYGYTF	TGTGCCAGCAGTGACCTGGGACGGAACCGCTATGGCTACACCTTC
TRBJ1-2	.	TRBV10-3	.	CATKPGSVYGYTF	TGTGCCACCAAACCCGGGTCAGTTTATGGCTACACCTTC
TRBJ1-6	.	TRBV7-9	.	CASSPPGPGNSPLHF	TGTGCCAGCAGCCCGCCGGGACCTGGGAATTCACCCCTCCACTTT
TRBJ2-5	few	TRBV5-1	TRBD1	CASSFRQGSEETQYF	TGCGCCAGCAGCTTCAGACAGGGGTCGGAGGAGACCCAGTACTTC
TRBJ1-4	.	TRBV28	.	CASSLLGREKLFF	TGTGCCAGCAGTTTATTGGGCCGGGAAAAACTGTTTTTT
TRBJ1-2	few	TRBV13	.	CASSPRTGAYGYTF	TGTGCCAGCAGCCCTCGGACGGGGGCCTATGGCTACACCTTC
TRBJ2-3	few	TRBV11-2	TRBD2	CASSLGRGSGGHKDTQYF	TGTGCCAGCAGCTTAGGTCGGGGTAGCGGGGGCCACAAGGATACGCAGTATTTT
TRBJ2-3	.	TRBV5-1	.	CASSLVSTDTQYF	TGCGCCAGCAGCTTAGTTAGCACAGATACGCAGTATTTT
TRBJ1-1	.	TRBV30	.	CAWSTPGEAFF	TGTGCCTGGAGTACCCCGGGGGAAGCTTTCTTT
TRBJ1-4	.	TRBV15	.	CATSREGPLNEKLFF	TGTGCCACCAGCAGAGAGGGTCCCCTTAATGAAAAACTGTTTTTT
TRBJ1-5	.	TRBV18	.	CASSPPNGGFTQPQHF	TGTGCCAGCTCACCACCGAACGGGGGCTTCACTCAGCCCCAGCATTTT
TRBJ2-5	.	TRBV7-9	TRBD2	CASSLARTSGGLEETQYF	TGTGCCAGCAGCTTAGCGCGGACTAGCGGGGGGTTAGAGGAGACCCAGTACTTC
TRBJ2-7	few	TRBV6-5	.	CASSYSTVGTYEQYF	TGTGCCAGCAGTTACTCGACAGTGGGGACCTACGAGCAGTACTTC
TRBJ1-2	few	TRBV5-6	.	CASSLISSNYGYTF	TGTGCCAGCAGCTTAATCAGTTCTAACTATGGCTACACCTTC
TRBJ2-5	.	TRBV5-1	TRBD1	CASSSEVGTEGTQYF	TGCGCCAGCAGCTCGGAGGTTGGGACAGAGGGGACCCAGTACTTC
TRBJ2-7	few	TRBV5-5	.	CANSSGRTYEQYF	TGTGCCAATTCTTCCGGACGGACCTACGAGCAGTACTTC
TRBJ2-1	.	TRBV4-1	TRBD2	CASSQGASGGWYNEQFF	TGCGCCAGCAGCCAAGGGGCTAGCGGGGGGTGGTACAATGAACAGTTCTTC
TRBJ2-1	.	TRBV6-5	TRBD1	CASRRQGGDEQFF	TGTGCCAGCAGACGACAGGGGGGAGATGAGCAGTTCTTC
TRBJ2-5	.	TRBV19	TRBD2	CASSPRTSQETQYF	TGTGCCAGTAGTCCCCGGACTAGCCAAGAGACCCAGTACTTC
TRBJ1-5	.	TRBV18	TRBD1	CASSPQDREGQPQHF	TGTGCCAGCTCACCCCAAGACAGGGAAGGTCAGCCCCAGCATTTT
TRBJ2-5	few	TRBV6-4	.	CASSEVGGETQYF	TGTGCCAGCAGTGAGGTCGGCGGGGAGACCCAGTACTTC
TRBJ2-6	few	TRBV29-1	.	CSVGGSQKSGANVLTF	TGCAGCGTTGGGGGCTCTCAGAAAAGTGGGGCCAACGTCCTGACTTTC
TRBJ2-7	few	TRBV10-3	TRBD1	CAISGGGDNEQYF	TGTGCCATCAGTGGAGGGGGCGACAACGAGCAGTACTTC
TRBJ2-1	.	TRBV9	TRBD1	CASSVQGSSYNEQFF	TGTGCCAGCAGTGTACAGGGGAGCTCCTACAATGAGCAGTTCTTC
TRBJ2-7	few	TRBV7-9	TRBD2	CASGTSAFHEQYF	TGTGCCAGCGGGACTAGCGCGTTCCACGAGCAGTACTTC
TRBJ2-7	few	TRBV30	.	CAWGVSYEQYF	TGTGCCTGGGGGGTCTCCTACGAGCAGTACTTC
TRBJ1-5	few	TRBV28	.	CASSRGGSNQPQHF	TGTGCCAGCAGTCGTGGGGGGTCCAATCAGCCCCAGCATTTT
TRBJ2-1	.	TRBV29-1	.	CSVEGGQGVHNEQFF	TGCAGCGTTGAAGGGGGCCAGGGTGTCCACAATGAGCAGTTCTTC
TRBJ2-1	.	TRBV5-1	.	CASKTGVYDEQFF	TGCGCCAGCAAGACGGGGGTGTACGATGAGCAGTTCTTC
TRBJ1-2	few	TRBV7-2	.	CASSPDDNYGYTF	TGTGCCAGCAGCCCGGACGACAACTATGGCTACACCTTC
TRBJ1-2	once	TRBV2	.	CASSPQSSTGSGYTF	TGTGCCAGCAGTCCTCAGAGCTCCACAGGGAGTGGCTACACCTTC
TRBJ2-3	few	TRBV5-1	TRBD1	CASTLGQSTTDTQYF	TGCGCCAGCACCTTGGGACAGAGTACCACAGATACGCAGTATTTT
TRBJ1-1	.	TRBV7-8	.	CATAGRYTEAFF	TGTGCCACCGCGGGGCGATACACTGAAGCTTTCTTT
TRBJ2-4	.	TRBV9	.	CASSVEGGAIQYF	TGTGCCAGCAGCGTAGAGGGCGGGGCCATTCAGTACTTC